The text below deals with one T cell receptor (beta chain). Its specificity is not known. The data belong to a study of CD8+ T cells in alopecia areata. The study, taken as a whole, reports: Patients showed less clear TCR sequence sharing than mice, possibly partly because of HLA diversity. Normal scalp had lower clonality than lesional scalp, with alopecia totalis/universalis lesions showing this most strongly.

In each case, RNA was isolated and then reverse transcribed into cDNA as the sequencing template. The method was immunoSEQ multiplex PCR; TCRdb's version includes in-frame clones alone and lacks a portion of them. Of 200,000 or so clones detected, 56% appear once; the ten largest clones hold over 4%. The CDR3 sequence is 15 residues long. V was pared by 3 bases and J by 10 bases, with 7 bases of the junction left unmatched. From germline, CDR1 is LNHNV and CDR2 YYDKDF (reference sequence). The rearrangement joins TRBV15 to TRBJ2-1, with TRBD2 matching 12 bases. The source is a human donor in good health. Sequenced sample: CD8+ T cells sorted from blood. The DNA for the CDR3 is TGTGCCACCAGCAGGGCTAGCGGGGGGGCCTCGGAGCAGTTCTTC. Amino acids: CATSRASGGASEQFF.